A single sample is the source of the 5 T cell receptor beta chains below, sequenced in a study of blood T cell repertoires in COVID-19. Profiling relied on immunoSEQ multiplex PCR, and the TCRdb table lists in-frame clones only, not all of them. The sample lists approximately 200,000 clones, 79% occurring once. The sequencing input was peripheral blood. The receptors shown here come from a man aged 60 to 75 with active or convalescent COVID-19.

This clone was seen only once. The genes are TRBV7-2 and TRBJ2-1; 11 positions match TRBD2. Germline CDR1 and CDR2: SGHTA and FQGNSA. The CDR3 covers 17 residues. With V trimmed by 4 bases and J by 5 bases, 10 bases remained unmatched. In DNA form, the CDR3 reads TGTGCCAGCAGCTCAAGACTAGCGGGAAACCATAACAATGAGCAGTTCTTC. Its translation: CASSSRLAGNHNNEQFF.

For the CDR3, the DNA is TGTGCCAGCTCACCGCCGACAGGTAATCTCTACGAGCAGTACTTC. Encoded protein: CASSPPTGNLYEQYF. The rearrangement joins TRBV18 to TRBJ2-7; possibly TRBD1 for D (6 bases). In germline, CDR1 is KGHSH, CDR2 LQKENI. The CDR3 runs 15 residues. V was trimmed by 3 bases and J by 3 bases, leaving 15 bases between them.

The chain links TRBV7-2 to TRBJ2-3; 7 bases line up with TRBD2. This CDR3 has 16 amino acids. V dropped 2 bases and J dropped 4; count of bases not matched to a gene: 9. CDR1 is SGHTA, CDR2 FQGNSA, per germline. CDR3 residues: CASSLNGGSSADTQYF. The CDR3 DNA reads as TGTGCCAGCAGCTTAAATGGCGGGAGTAGCGCAGATACGCAGTATTTT.

This chain uses TRBV9 with TRBJ2-3, with 7 bases that match TRBD2. J gave up 1 base and V 0 bases, and 5 bases lay outside the gene matches. Germline CDR1 SGDLS, CDR2 YYNGEE. This CDR3 spans 16 amino acids. CDR3 in DNA: TGTGCCAGCAGCGTAGTCGCGGGAGTGGGCACAGATACGCAGTATTTT. The encoded protein is CASSVVAGVGTDTQYF.

This chain uses TRBV14 with TRBJ2-7; 8 positions match TRBD1. This CDR3 has 13 residues. After removal of 4 bases from V and 5 bases from J, the junction contained 4 bases not matched to a gene. Germline-derived CDR1 and CDR2 are SGHDN and FVKESK. The CDR3 sequence: CASSRDRGDEQYF. The CDR3 nucleotides are TGTGCCAGCAGCCGAGACAGGGGAGACGAGCAGTACTTC. Combining the CDR3 with reference TRBV14 and TRBJ2-7 gives the whole variable domain EAGVTQFPSHSVIEKGQTVTLRCDPISGHDNLYWYRRVMGKEIKFLLHFVKESKQDESGMPNNRFLAERTGGTYSTLKVQPAELEDSGVYFCASSRDRGDEQYFGPGTRLTVT.